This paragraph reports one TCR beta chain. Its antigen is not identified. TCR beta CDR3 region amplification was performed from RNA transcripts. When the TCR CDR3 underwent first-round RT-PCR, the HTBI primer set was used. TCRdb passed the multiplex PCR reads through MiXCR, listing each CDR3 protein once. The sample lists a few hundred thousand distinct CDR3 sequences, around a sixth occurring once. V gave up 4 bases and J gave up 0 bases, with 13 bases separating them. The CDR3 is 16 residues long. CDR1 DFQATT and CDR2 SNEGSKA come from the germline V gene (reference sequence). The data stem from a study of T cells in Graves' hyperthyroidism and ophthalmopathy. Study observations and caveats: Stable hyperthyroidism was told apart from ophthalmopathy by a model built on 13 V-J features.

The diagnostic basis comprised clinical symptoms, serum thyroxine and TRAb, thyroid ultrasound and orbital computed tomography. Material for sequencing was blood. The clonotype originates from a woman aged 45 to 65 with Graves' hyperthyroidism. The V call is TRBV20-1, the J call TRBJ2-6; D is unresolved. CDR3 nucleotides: TGCAGTGCTAAAAGAGCTAAGTCCTCTGGGGCCAACGTCCTGACTTTC. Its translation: CSAKRAKSSGANVLTF.